The 17 T cell receptor beta chains below come from one sample, sequenced in a study of CD8+CD57+ T cells in acquired aplastic anemia. Genomic DNA served as template for TCR beta VDJ and CDR3 profiling. TCRdb re-analysed the reads in MiXCR, keeping a single row per CDR3 protein. The table has a few hundred thousand distinct CDR3 sequences, approximately 60% seen once. Sequences were obtained from sorted CD4+, CD8+, or CD8+CD57+ T cells (not recorded which) from PBMCs. The receptors come from a human donor in good health.

The rearrangement uses TRBV20-1 and TRBJ2-5; 10 nucleotides line up with TRBD2. Germline-derived CDR1 and CDR2 are DFQATT and SNEGSKA (reference sequence). The length of the CDR3 is 16 residues. After removal of 2 bases from V and 5 bases from J, the junction contained 11 bases not matched to a gene. This chain's CDR3 is CSARPWSSSGSETQYF. The CDR3 bases are TGCAGTGCTAGACCCTGGTCGTCTAGCGGGAGTGAGACCCAGTACTTC.

This clonotype was found once. This is likely a read error, given that the CDR3 carries no conserved phenylalanine or tryptophan at its end. The chain joins TRBV6-6 to TRBJ1-5, with 7 positions matching TRBD1. In germline, CDR1 is MNHNY, CDR2 SVGAGI (reference sequence). This CDR3 region has 16 residues. V was clipped by 2 bases and J by 3 bases; unmatched bases: 7. The CDR3 DNA follows: TGTGCCAGCAGTTACACCCCTGGACAGGCCAATCAGCCCCAGCATTAT. Translated: CASSYTPGQANQPQHY.

The chain is built from TRBV15 and TRBJ2-7; 10 nucleotides agree with TRBD1. The V and J ends lost 1 base and 4 bases, in that order; junction bases with no gene match: 10. The CDR3 runs to 17 residues. Germline CDR1 is LNHNV and CDR2 is YYDKDF (reference sequence). CDR3 region: CATSRAPRQGARYEQYF. The CDR3 DNA follows: TGTGCCACCAGCAGAGCTCCTCGACAGGGGGCGCGGTACGAGCAGTACTTC.

The chain employs TRBV7-8 and TRBJ2-1, with 9 bases identical to TRBD2. The CDR3 is 13 amino acids. The germline CDR1 and CDR2 sequences are SGHVS and FQNEAQ. Unmatched junction bases numbered 5, after V lost 5 bases and J lost 9 bases. The CDR3 DNA sequence: TGTGCCAGCAGCACCGCGACTAGCGGTGAGCAGTTCTTC. It specifies CASSTATSGEQFF.

Note on this clonotype: Germline and junction disagree at one end, which may indicate a read error. The chain carries TRBV6-1 and TRBJ2-3, with TRBD2 matching 7 bases. The CDR3 is made up of 16 amino acids. The germline gives CDR1 MNHNS, CDR2 SASEGT. In DNA form, the CDR3 reads TGTGCCAGCACGGAGCTTAGGGCGGGAGACCTCGGGGAGCAGTACTTT. Protein: CASTELRAGDLGEQYF.

The sample holds a few counts of this clonotype. The V call is TRBV19, the J call TRBJ2-1; 8 bases fit TRBD1. V was clipped by 5 bases and J by 4 bases; unmatched bases: 4. Germline assignment: CDR1 LNHDA and CDR2 SQIVND (reference sequence). This CDR3 comprises 14 residues. CDR3 loop: CASSSGTGYNEQFF. The CDR3 bases are TGTGCCAGTAGTTCGGGGACAGGATACAATGAGCAGTTCTTC.

On this clonotype: A single base separates this from a much larger clone, so it may be a read error. J is TRBJ2-7 and V is TRBV27; D ambiguous. The CDR3 is 13 amino acids. Germline-derived CDR1 and CDR2 are MNHEY and SMNVEV (reference sequence). The V and J ends lost 8 bases and 3 bases respectively, with 14 bases between them. The CDR3, as DNA: TGTGCCAGCGGTTCAGTAGGAAACTACGAGCAGTACTTC. This translates into CASGSVGNYEQYF.

This clonotype was seen a few times. The CDR3 DNA is TGTGCCAGCAGCTTAAGGGGTATTGAGCAGTTCTTC. It translates to CASSLRGIEQFF. The V gene is TRBV7-9, the J gene TRBJ2-1; tentatively, D is TRBD1 (5 bases). The V end lost 2 bases, the J end lost 9 bases, and 8 bases lay between the germline ends. The germline CDR1 and CDR2 sequences are SEHNR and FQNEAQ (reference sequence). CDR3 length: 12 residues.

In its sample, this clonotype was seen many times. The chain carries TRBV4-1 and TRBJ2-3; D gene uncertain. CDR1 and CDR2 from the germline V gene are MGHRA and YSYEKL. CDR3 size: 14 residues. The V end was cut by 1 base, the J end by 1 base, with 6 bases between. The CDR3 sequence: CASSQGAGTDTQYF. The CDR3 region has the DNA TGCGCCAGCAGCCAAGGGGCAGGCACAGATACGCAGTATTTT.

V and J are TRBV20-1 and TRBJ1-4, with D unresolved. This CDR3 is 12 amino acids long. Trimming left V 1 base short and J 8 bases short, with 8 bases between. Germline CDR1 and CDR2: DFQATT and SNEGSKA (reference sequence). The CDR3 DNA follows: TGCAGTGCTAGAGGGCCGGGGGAAAAACTGTTTTTT. Translated: CSARGPGEKLFF.

The rearrangement joins TRBV7-6 to TRBJ1-1; weak D call: TRBD1 (5 bases). The CDR3 is made up of 15 amino acids. CDR1 is SGHVS, CDR2 FNYEAQ, per germline. V lost 3 bases and J 5 bases, leaving 16 bases between the germline ends. In DNA form, the CDR3 reads TGTGCCAGCAGCTTTGAAAGCGGGGGGGGGACTGAAGCTTTCTTT. Its protein is CASSFESGGGTEAFF.

Many counts were recorded for this clonotype. The chain employs TRBV4-1 and TRBJ2-1; a weak D match, TRBD2 (5 bases). The ends were cut back, 0 bases at V and 8 bases at J, with 11 bases in the middle. Looked up from germline, CDR1 is MGHRA and CDR2 is YSYEKL. CDR3 length: 14 residues. The CDR3, as DNA: TGCGCCAGCAGCCAAGAAAGGGTCGGGGATGAGCAGTTCTTC. It codes for CASSQERVGDEQFF.

CDR3 residues: CATSSRDRESDEQFF. The CDR3 nucleotides are TGTGCCACCAGCAGCCGGGACAGGGAGAGCGATGAGCAGTTCTTC. The rearrangement links TRBV15 to TRBJ2-1; 9 bases are shared with TRBD1. With V trimmed by 3 bases and J by 8 bases, 8 bases remained unmatched. This CDR3 has 15 residues. Germline V lookup: CDR1 LNHNV, CDR2 YYDKDF (reference sequence).

Turning to this clonotype: Lacking the conserved final phenylalanine or tryptophan, this CDR3 likely reflects a read error. Because the CDR3's place on the DNA is in doubt, the DNA is left out and the CDR3 is given as listed by TCRdb. The chain has TRBV7-9 and TRBJ2-7; the DNA was not compared with TRBD1, the D call given in the table. In germline, CDR1 is SEHNR, CDR2 FQNEAQ (reference sequence). The CDR3 comprises 8 residues, both ends counted. The CDR3 here is CARRVGDT.

The chain couples TRBV9 to TRBJ1-6; D uncertain. CDR3 length equals 13 residues. Trimming removed 2 bases at V and 7 bases at J, with 7 bases between. The V gene's germline CDR1 is SGDLS and CDR2 YYNGEE. CDR3 coding DNA: TGTGCCAGCAGCGTGAGAGAAAATTCACCCCTCCACTTT. Translated, it gives CASSVRENSPLHF.

V usage is TRBV20-1 and J usage is TRBJ1-3; D not resolved. Germline CDR1 and CDR2: DFQATT and SNEGSKA (reference sequence). The CDR3 loop spans 12 amino acids. The V end was cut by 6 bases, the J end by 1 base, with 7 bases between. The DNA for the CDR3 is TGCAGTGCCCCAGTTTCTGGAAACACCATATATTTT. Its translation: CSAPVSGNTIYF.

The chain is built from TRBV9 and TRBJ2-2, with no clear D. Germline V gene lookup returns CDR1 SGDLS and CDR2 YYNGEE. Trimming took off 7 bases at V and 0 bases at J, with 7 bases between the two ends. This CDR3 contains 13 residues. CDR3 sequence: CASPIANTGELFF. As DNA, the CDR3 is TGTGCCAGCCCGATAGCGAACACCGGGGAGCTGTTTTTT.